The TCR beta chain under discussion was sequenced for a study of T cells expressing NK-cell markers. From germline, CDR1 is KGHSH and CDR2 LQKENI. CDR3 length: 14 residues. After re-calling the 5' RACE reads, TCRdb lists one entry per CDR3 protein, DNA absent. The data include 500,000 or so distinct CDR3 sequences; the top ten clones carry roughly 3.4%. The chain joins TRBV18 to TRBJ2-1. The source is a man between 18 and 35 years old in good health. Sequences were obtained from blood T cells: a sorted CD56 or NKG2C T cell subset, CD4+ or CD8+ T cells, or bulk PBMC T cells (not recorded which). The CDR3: CASFRSSSYNEQFF.